This TCR beta chain stems from a study of cytomegalovirus exposure and HLA in healthy donors. About the research overall: Out of 150 million to 200 million T cells, an earlier analysis found around 120 million unique TCR beta sequences in total.

On this clone itself: Its antigen is as yet unknown.

PCR employed 60 Vbeta and 13 Jbeta primers. Generated by immunoSEQ multiplex PCR, the TCRdb table keeps only in-frame clones and is missing some. The data contain over 85,000 clones, around 80% of them seen just once; the ten biggest clones take up 0.57%. Healthy people donating bone marrow made up the donors. This CDR3 is 15 amino acids long. V dropped 5 bases and J dropped 2; count of bases not matched to a gene: 5. The germline V gene has CDR1 MNHNS and CDR2 SASEGT. Study-level points and caveats: Another analysis was done later, and it associated 15,000 to 20,000 TCR beta sequences with HLA alleles at 0.05 false discovery rate. The study dropped some indistinguishable V segments, TRBV6-2 and TRBV6-3 among them.

Sequenced material: PBMCs. The sequence derives from a man aged 25 to 40 in good health and CMV-seronegative. The chain uses TRBV6-1 and TRBJ2-3; TRBD1 matches at 9 bases. The CDR3 spells CASSPGQGTTDTQYF. For the CDR3, the DNA is TGTGCCAGCAGTCCTGGACAGGGGACCACAGATACGCAGTATTTT.